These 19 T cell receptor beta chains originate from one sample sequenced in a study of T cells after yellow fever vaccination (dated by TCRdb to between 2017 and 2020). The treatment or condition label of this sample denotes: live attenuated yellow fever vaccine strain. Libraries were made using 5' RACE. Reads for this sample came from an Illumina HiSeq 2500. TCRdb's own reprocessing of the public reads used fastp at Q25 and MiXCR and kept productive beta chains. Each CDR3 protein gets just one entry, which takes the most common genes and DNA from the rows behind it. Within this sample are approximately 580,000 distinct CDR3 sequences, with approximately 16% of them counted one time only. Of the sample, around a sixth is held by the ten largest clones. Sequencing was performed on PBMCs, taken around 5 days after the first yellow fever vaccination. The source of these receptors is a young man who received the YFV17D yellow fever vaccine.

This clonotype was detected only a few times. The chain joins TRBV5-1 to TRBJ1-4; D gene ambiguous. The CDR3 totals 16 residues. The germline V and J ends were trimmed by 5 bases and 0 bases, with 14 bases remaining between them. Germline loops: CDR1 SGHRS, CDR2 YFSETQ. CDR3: CASSFDTAATNEKLFF. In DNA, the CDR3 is TGCGCCAGCAGTTTTGACACTGCGGCAACTAATGAAAAACTGTTTTTT.

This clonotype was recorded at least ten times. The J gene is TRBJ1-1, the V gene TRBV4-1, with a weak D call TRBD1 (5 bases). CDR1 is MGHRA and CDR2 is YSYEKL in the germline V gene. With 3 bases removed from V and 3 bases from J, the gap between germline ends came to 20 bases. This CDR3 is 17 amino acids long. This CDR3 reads CASSHRGKTAEDTEAFF. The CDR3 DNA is TGCGCCAGCAGCCACCGGGGGAAGACGGCAGAGGACACTGAAGCTTTCTTT.

The CDR3 nucleotides read TGCGCCAGCAGCTTGGCGCCGGGGGTCCAAGAGACCCAGTACTTC. Translated: CASSLAPGVQETQYF. The chain links TRBV5-1 to TRBJ2-5; maybe TRBD2 (6 bases). The CDR3 spans 15 residues. Germline CDR1 reads SGHRS; CDR2 reads YFSETQ. V was shortened by 0 bases and J by 1 base, with 10 bases between the two germline ends.

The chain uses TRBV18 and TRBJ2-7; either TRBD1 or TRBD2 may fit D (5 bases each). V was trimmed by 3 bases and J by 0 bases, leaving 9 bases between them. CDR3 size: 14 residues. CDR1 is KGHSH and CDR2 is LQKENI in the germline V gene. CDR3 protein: CASSPGTYSYEQYF. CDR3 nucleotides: TGTGCCAGCTCACCCGGGACGTACTCCTACGAGCAGTACTTC.

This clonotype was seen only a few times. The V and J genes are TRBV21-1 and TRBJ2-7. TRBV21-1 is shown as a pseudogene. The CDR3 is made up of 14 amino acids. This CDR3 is CASSKSWGHYEQYF. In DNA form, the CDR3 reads TGTGCCAGCAGCAAATCGTGGGGTCACTACGAGCAGTACTTC.

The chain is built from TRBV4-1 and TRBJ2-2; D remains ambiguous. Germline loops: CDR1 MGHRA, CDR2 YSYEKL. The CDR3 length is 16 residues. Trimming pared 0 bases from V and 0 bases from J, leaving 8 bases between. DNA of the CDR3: TGCGCCAGCAGCCAAGAAGCACGTACGAACACCGGGGAGCTGTTTTTT. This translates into CASSQEARTNTGELFF.

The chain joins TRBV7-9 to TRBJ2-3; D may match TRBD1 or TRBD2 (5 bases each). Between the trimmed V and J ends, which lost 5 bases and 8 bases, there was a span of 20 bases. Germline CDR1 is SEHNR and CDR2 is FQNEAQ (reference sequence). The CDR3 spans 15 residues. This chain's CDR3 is CASSATHGGGGTQYF. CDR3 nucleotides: TGTGCCAGCAGCGCAACGCATGGGGGTGGAGGTACGCAGTATTTT.

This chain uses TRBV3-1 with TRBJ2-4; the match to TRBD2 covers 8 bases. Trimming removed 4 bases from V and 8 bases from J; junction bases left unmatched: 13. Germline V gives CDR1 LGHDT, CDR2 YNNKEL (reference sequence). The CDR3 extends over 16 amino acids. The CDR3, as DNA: TGTGCCAGCAGCCCCGCCACGGGGGGGGTCGGGTACATTCAGTACTTC. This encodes CASSPATGGVGYIQYF.

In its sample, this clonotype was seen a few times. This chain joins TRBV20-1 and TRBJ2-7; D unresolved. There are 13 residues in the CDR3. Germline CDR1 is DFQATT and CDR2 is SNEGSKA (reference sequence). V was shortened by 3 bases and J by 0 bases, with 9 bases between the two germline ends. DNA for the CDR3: TGCAGTGCTAGGGCCGAGAACTCCTACGAGCAGTACGTC. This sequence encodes CSARAENSYEQYV.

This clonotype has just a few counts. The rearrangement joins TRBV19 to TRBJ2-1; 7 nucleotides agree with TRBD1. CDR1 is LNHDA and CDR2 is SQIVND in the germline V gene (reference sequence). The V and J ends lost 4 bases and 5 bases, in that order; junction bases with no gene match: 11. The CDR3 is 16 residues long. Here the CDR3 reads CASSTRQGSYHNEQFF. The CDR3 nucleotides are TGTGCCAGTAGTACCCGACAGGGTTCTTACCACAATGAGCAGTTCTTC. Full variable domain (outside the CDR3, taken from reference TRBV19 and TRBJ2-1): DGGITQSPKYLFRKEGQNVTLSCEQNLNHDAMYWYRQDPGQGLRLIYYSQIVNDFQKGDIAEGYSVSREKKESFPLTVTSAQKNPTAFYLCASSTRQGSYHNEQFFGPGTRLTVL.

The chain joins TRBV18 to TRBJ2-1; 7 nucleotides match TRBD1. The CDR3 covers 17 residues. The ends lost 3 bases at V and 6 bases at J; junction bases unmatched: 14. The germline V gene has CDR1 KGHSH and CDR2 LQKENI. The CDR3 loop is CASSPNGTAVISNEQFF. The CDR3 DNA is TGTGCCAGCTCACCCAATGGGACAGCGGTTATAAGCAATGAGCAGTTCTTC. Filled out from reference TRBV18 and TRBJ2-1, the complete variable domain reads NAGVMQNPRHLVRRRGQEARLRCSPMKGHSHVYWYRQLPEEGLKFMVYLQKENIIDESGMPKERFSAEFPKEGPSILRIQQVVRGDSAAYFCASSPNGTAVISNEQFFGPGTRLTVL.

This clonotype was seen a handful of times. Written as DNA, the CDR3 is TGCGCCAGCAGCCAGACCTTTGGTGGTGTCAATGAGCAGTTCTTC. Residues: CASSQTFGGVNEQFF. The genes are TRBV4-1 and TRBJ2-1; D is unclear. V shed 3 bases and J shed 6 bases, with 15 bases lying between them. CDR1 is MGHRA and CDR2 is YSYEKL in the germline V gene. This CDR3 has 15 amino acids.

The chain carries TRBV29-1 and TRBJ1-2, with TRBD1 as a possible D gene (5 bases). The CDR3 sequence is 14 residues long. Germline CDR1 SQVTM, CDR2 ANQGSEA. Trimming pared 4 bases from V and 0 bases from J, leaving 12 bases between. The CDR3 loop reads CSVGQIRTNYGYTF. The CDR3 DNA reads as TGCAGCGTTGGACAGATTCGTACTAACTATGGCTACACCTTC.

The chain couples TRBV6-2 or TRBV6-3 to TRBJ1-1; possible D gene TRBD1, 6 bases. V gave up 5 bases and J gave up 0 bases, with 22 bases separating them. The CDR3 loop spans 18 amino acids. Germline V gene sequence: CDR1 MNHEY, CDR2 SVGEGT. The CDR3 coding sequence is TGTGCCAGCAGTCCTCCCCTGAGGGGGGCGACGATGAACACTGAAGCTTTCTTT. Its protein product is CASSPPLRGATMNTEAFF.

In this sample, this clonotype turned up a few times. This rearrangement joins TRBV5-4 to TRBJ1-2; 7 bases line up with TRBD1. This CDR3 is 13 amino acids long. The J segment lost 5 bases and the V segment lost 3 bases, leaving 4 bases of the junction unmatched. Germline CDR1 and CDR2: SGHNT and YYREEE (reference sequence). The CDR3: CASSSRDSYGYTF. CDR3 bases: TGTGCCAGCAGCTCCAGGGACAGTTATGGCTACACCTTC.

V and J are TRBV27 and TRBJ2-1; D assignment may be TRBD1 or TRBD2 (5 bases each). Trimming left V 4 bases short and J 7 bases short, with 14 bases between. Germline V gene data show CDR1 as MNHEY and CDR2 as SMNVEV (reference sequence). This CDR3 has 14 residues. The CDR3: CASSSFRDPNEQFF. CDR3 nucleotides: TGTGCCAGCAGTTCCTTTCGGGACCCTAATGAGCAGTTCTTC.

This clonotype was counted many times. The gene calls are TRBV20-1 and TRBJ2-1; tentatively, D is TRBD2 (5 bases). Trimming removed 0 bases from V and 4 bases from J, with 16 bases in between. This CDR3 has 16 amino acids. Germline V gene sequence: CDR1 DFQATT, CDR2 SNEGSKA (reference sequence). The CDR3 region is CSARDIRTGDYNEQFF. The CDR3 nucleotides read TGCAGTGCTAGAGATATCAGAACCGGGGATTACAATGAGCAGTTCTTC.

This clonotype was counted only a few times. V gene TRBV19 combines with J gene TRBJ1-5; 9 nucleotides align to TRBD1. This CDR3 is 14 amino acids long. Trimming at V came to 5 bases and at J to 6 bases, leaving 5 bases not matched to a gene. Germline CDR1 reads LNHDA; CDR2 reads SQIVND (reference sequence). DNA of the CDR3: TGTGCCAGTAGTCCCGGGACAGGGAGTCAGCCCCAGCATTTT. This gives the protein CASSPGTGSQPQHF. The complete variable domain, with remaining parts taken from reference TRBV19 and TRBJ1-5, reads DGGITQSPKYLFRKEGQNVTLSCEQNLNHDAMYWYRQDPGQGLRLIYYSQIVNDFQKGDIAEGYSVSREKKESFPLTVTSAQKNPTAFYLCASSPGTGSQPQHFGDGTRLSIL.

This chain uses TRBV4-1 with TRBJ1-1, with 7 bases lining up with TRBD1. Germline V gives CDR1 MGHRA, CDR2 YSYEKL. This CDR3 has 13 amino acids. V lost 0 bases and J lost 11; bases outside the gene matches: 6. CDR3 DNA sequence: TGCGCCAGCAGCCAAGACTACGACAGGGTTGCTTTCTTT. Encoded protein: CASSQDYDRVAFF.